These 9 T cell receptor beta chains share one sample of origin, sequenced in a study of T cells in Graves' hyperthyroidism and ophthalmopathy. RNA transcripts were the template for amplifying TCR beta CDR3 regions. During a first-round RT-PCR of the TCR CDR3, the HTBI primer set was used. A single record per CDR3 protein comes from TCRdb applying MiXCR to the multiplex PCR reads. The sample consists of about 590,000 distinct CDR3 sequences, less than 20% of them appearing once. Sequencing was done on a sample of blood. All receptors come from a woman aged 30 to 39 with Graves' hyperthyroidism.

This clonotype was counted between two and nine times. The chain recombines TRBV5-5 with TRBJ2-4; TRBD1 or TRBD2 may be the D gene (6 bases each). V lost 4 bases and J lost 0, with 14 bases in between. The CDR3 is 16 amino acids. Germline V gives CDR1 SGHKS, CDR2 YYEKEE (reference sequence). The CDR3 bases are TGTGCCAGCAGCATAAAAGAGGGGGGAGCCAAAAACATTCAGTACTTC. Translating gives CASSIKEGGAKNIQYF.

The table lists this clonotype with many counts. The chain has TRBV12-5 and TRBJ2-7; TRBD2 aligns across 10 bases. Germline values: CDR1 LGHNT, CDR2 FRNRAP. J lost 3 bases, V lost 0 bases, and 11 bases had no gene match. This CDR3 region has 18 residues. CDR3 region: CASGLVPLTSGELYEQYF. CDR3 in DNA: TGTGCTAGTGGTTTGGTACCCCTCACTAGCGGGGAACTCTACGAGCAGTACTTC.

This clonotype was seen more than once but under ten times. This chain joins TRBV11-1 and TRBJ2-5; 10 positions match TRBD2. Germline V gene sequence: CDR1 SGHAT, CDR2 FQDESV (reference sequence). J gave up 4 bases and V 2 bases, and 10 bases lay outside the gene matches. The CDR3 runs to 17 residues. The CDR3 coding sequence is TGTGCCAGCAGCTTAACCGGACTAGCGGAAAGGGGAGAGACCCAGTACTTC. Its translation is CASSLTGLAERGETQYF.

This clonotype came up many times. V is TRBV6-1 and J is TRBJ2-7; D may correspond to TRBD1 or TRBD2 (5 bases each). Trimming removed 6 bases at V and 1 base at J, with 13 bases between. Per germline, CDR1 MNHNS and CDR2 SASEGT. CDR3 length: 14 amino acids. CDR3 protein: CASSRDATSYEQYF. The CDR3 DNA sequence: TGTGCCAGCAGCAGGGACGCTACTTCCTACGAGCAGTACTTC.

Many counts were recorded for this clonotype. This chain joins TRBV7-9 and TRBJ2-1, with 8 bases aligning to TRBD1. The CDR3 is 15 residues long. Germline values: CDR1 SEHNR, CDR2 FQNEAQ (reference sequence). Losses at the gene ends were 4 bases for V and 9 bases for J; bases not matched to a gene: 11. DNA of the CDR3: TGTGCCAGCAGCTGGGACAGGTCAAATCAGGGTGAGCAGTTCTTC. Translating it yields CASSWDRSNQGEQFF.

V usage is TRBV7-8 and J usage is TRBJ1-4, with 7 bases identical to TRBD1. The CDR3 covers 16 residues. Trimming cost V 2 bases and J 4 bases; bases outside gene matches: 7. CDR1 is SGHVS, CDR2 FQNEAQ, per germline. This chain's CDR3 is CASSLSVAGGNEKLFF. DNA for the CDR3: TGTGCCAGCAGCTTATCGGTCGCAGGGGGTAATGAAAAACTGTTTTTT.

This clonotype was seen ten or more times. The chain couples TRBV2 to TRBJ2-7; 9 nucleotides align to TRBD2. Germline loops: CDR1 SNHLY, CDR2 FYNNEI. This CDR3 is built from 16 residues. The J segment lost 6 bases and the V segment lost 0 bases, leaving 9 bases of the junction unmatched. CDR3 DNA: TGTGCCAGCAGTGAAGCGGGTAGCGGGAGATTCTCCGAGCAGTACTTC. Translation: CASSEAGSGRFSEQYF.

The chain carries TRBV12-3 or TRBV12-4 and TRBJ2-3; the D is unclear. The CDR3 loop spans 15 amino acids. Trimming shortened V by 5 bases and J by 2 bases, and 14 bases separated the two germline ends. As DNA, the CDR3 is TGTGCCAGCAGTCTCCAAGGACCAGACACAGATACGCAGTATTTT. Encoded protein: CASSLQGPDTDTQYF.

The J gene is TRBJ2-1, the V gene TRBV20-1, with 12 bases matching TRBD2. The CDR3 length is 16 residues. V lost 6 bases, J lost 4 bases, and 10 bases stayed unmatched. CDR1 DFQATT and CDR2 SNEGSKA come from the germline V gene (reference sequence). DNA for the CDR3: TGCAGTGCAGAGGTGACCGGGACTAGCGGGTACAATGAGCAGTTCTTC. This gives the protein CSAEVTGTSGYNEQFF.